This TCR beta chain derives from a study of T cell responses to AZD1222 COVID-19 vaccine. Study results and limitations: Spike was spanned by vaccine-associated CD4 TCRs, with dominance at 160-218 and 743-854.

In the case of this clone: Its matching antigen is unknown.

The CDR3 length is 17 residues. Germline CDR1 is SGHDN and CDR2 is FVKESK. Trimming removed 0 bases at V and 0 bases at J, with 15 bases between. TCRdb keeps only in-frame clones here, not all; method: immunoSEQ multiplex PCR. The sample yields about 120,000 clones, 88% seen once. The source of this sequence is an adult in good health. This chain connects TRBV14 to TRBJ2-7; D gene uncertain. The specimen was peripheral blood, collected on day 0 of AZD1222 vaccination. The CDR3 loop is CASSQDRAWQASYEQYF. In DNA, the CDR3 is TGTGCCAGCAGCCAAGATCGGGCTTGGCAGGCCTCCTACGAGCAGTACTTC.